Listed below are T cell receptor beta chains from one sample, sequenced in a study of regulatory T cells in long-lasting Graves disease. One entry per CDR3 protein, called by TCRdb with MiXCR from the multiplex PCR reads. The data show around 460,000 distinct CDR3 sequences, 13% to 15% seen once. A further study also used this sample, focusing on T cells in Graves' hyperthyroidism and ophthalmopathy.

The sequences come from peripheral blood mononuclear cells (PBMCs), collected at new diagnosis, from a patient treated with antithyroid drugs. These receptors were obtained from a woman between 45 and 65 years old with Graves disease. Both conserved end residues are part of each CDR3. The D gene is left open where the match is weak. Clone size is not always given. Where it is, it says once, few, many or a class for expanded clones.

abundance,v_gene,j_gene,d_gene,CDR3nt,CDR3aa
many,TRBV11-2,TRBJ2-7,-,TGTGCCAGCAGCTTGGCTAGCGAGGACGAGCAGTACTTC,CASSLASEDEQYF
many,TRBV28,TRBJ2-2,TRBD1,TGTGCCAGCAGTCCGTCCTTTCTTGACAGGGGGCATCGTACCGGGGAGCTGTTTTTT,CASSPSFLDRGHRTGELFF
many,TRBV2,TRBJ2-3,TRBD2,TGTGCCAGCGGAACCGGGACTAGCCTTAGAAGCACAGATACGCAGTATTTT,CASGTGTSLRSTDTQYF
many,TRBV11-3,TRBJ2-7,-,TGTGCCAGCAGTCCCAGGGGCTCCTACGAGCAGTACTTC,CASSPRGSYEQYF
many,TRBV28,TRBJ2-2,-,TGTGCCAGCAGTTTTCGGATTGCCTGGGGCACCGGGGAGCTGTTTTTT,CASSFRIAWGTGELFF
many,TRBV20-1,TRBJ2-7,-,TGCAGTGCTAGAGTTCGGGTGCCCGAGCAGTACTTC,CSARVRVPEQYF
many,TRBV11-2,TRBJ1-2,TRBD1,TGTGCCAGCAGCCCGACAGGGGATAGTGGCTACACCTTC,CASSPTGDSGYTF
-,TRBV19,TRBJ2-1,TRBD2,TGTGCCAGTAGTTTGAGGGGACTAGCGGGAGGTTCGTCCTACAATGAGCAGTTCTTC,CASSLRGLAGGSSYNEQFF
many,TRBV5-6,TRBJ1-1,TRBD1,TGTGCCAGCAGCTTACTGGGACAGCCTAAGGGGGAAGCTTTCTTT,CASSLLGQPKGEAFF
many,TRBV5-1,TRBJ2-3,TRBD1,TGCGCCAGCAGCCAATACGGGACAGCCCCCACAGATACGCAGTATTTT,CASSQYGTAPTDTQYF
-,TRBV30,TRBJ1-5,TRBD1,TGTGCCTGGAGTACTGGGACAGGGGGCGGTGAGCCCCAGCATTTT,CAWSTGTGGGEPQHF
many,TRBV18,TRBJ2-5,TRBD1,TGTGCCAGCTCAACTGGGACAGGTCAAGAGACCCAGTACTTC,CASSTGTGQETQYF
-,TRBV5-1,TRBJ2-5,TRBD1,TGCGCCAGTTCCTCCGGGGGACAGGGGATCCAAGAGACCCAGTACTTC,CASSSGGQGIQETQYF
-,TRBV3-1,TRBJ2-1,-,TGTGCCAGCAGCCAAGATGTGGCGAGGGAGCAGTTCTTC,CASSQDVAREQFF
-,TRBV12-3/TRBV12-4,TRBJ2-3,-,TGTGCCAGCAGTCTGGGGGCAGGGGTGAGCACAGATACGCAGTATTTT,CASSLGAGVSTDTQYF
many,TRBV11-2,TRBJ2-3,-,TGTGCCAGCAGCTTAGAGTTTAGTTCAGATACGCAGTATTTT,CASSLEFSSDTQYF
many,TRBV27,TRBJ2-7,-,TGTGCCAGCAGTTTAGGGGTCAGATCATCCTACGAGCAGTACTTC,CASSLGVRSSYEQYF
-,TRBV7-3,TRBJ2-1,-,TGTGCCAGCAGCTTAGGCGTTGCCTCTTACAATGAGCAGTTCTTC,CASSLGVASYNEQFF
-,TRBV14,TRBJ2-2,TRBD1,TGTGCCAGCAGCGAAACAGGGGGTTGGACCGGGGAGCTGTTTTTT,CASSETGGWTGELFF
-,TRBV20-1,TRBJ2-5,-,TGCAGTGCCAGAACAATAGCGGCCCCCCAAGAGACCCAGTACTTC,CSARTIAAPQETQYF
many,TRBV11-2,TRBJ2-4,-,TGTGCCAGCAGCTTAACTGGGAGTGGATCCAAAAACATTCAGTACTTC,CASSLTGSGSKNIQYF
-,TRBV9,TRBJ1-6,-,TGTGCCAGCAGCGTAGAAGGGCTTGGTAATTCACCCCTCCACTTT,CASSVEGLGNSPLHF
-,TRBV10-2,TRBJ2-5,-,TGCGCCAGCCGTCGGGGTTGGGAGACCCAGTACTTC,CASRRGWETQYF
many,TRBV4-1,TRBJ2-3,-,TGCGCCAGCAGCCAAGATCTAGGGCCGACAGGAAGGAGCACAGATACGCAGTATTTT,CASSQDLGPTGRSTDTQYF